Listed below are T cell receptor beta chains from one sample, sequenced in a study of T cell responses to AZD1222 COVID-19 vaccine. Sequenced by immunoSEQ multiplex PCR; TCRdb stores in-frame clones only, minus some. The sample consists of about 140,000 clones, 80% to 90% of them appearing once. The sequencing used peripheral blood, collected on day 0 of AZD1222 vaccination. The receptors come from an adult in good health. Both conserved end residues are part of each CDR3.

v_call	j_call	cdr3_aa
TRBV28	TRBJ1-2	CASRERVYGYTF
TRBV19	TRBJ1-2	CASSIGFGYTF
TRBV6-2/TRBV6-3	TRBJ1-6	CASSPHEARSPLHF
TRBV28	TRBJ2-3	CASSPVPGRHMDTQYF
TRBV9	TRBJ2-5	CASSNTGGRETQYF
TRBV2	TRBJ1-6	CASITDGNSPLHF
TRBV4-2	TRBJ2-3	CASRQGRGGTDTQYF
TRBV11-1	TRBJ2-2	CASRSKGDLNTGELFF
TRBV7-9	TRBJ1-2	CASSLAGTGDFLGYTF
TRBV5-6	TRBJ1-2	CASSPGGGQGAIGYTF
TRBV7-2	TRBJ2-7	CASSSGTAPRQYF
TRBV7-2	TRBJ1-1	CASSLVGNTEAFF
TRBV28	TRBJ1-5	CASSFISGSINQPQHF
TRBV19	TRBJ2-1	CASSTGTGGSSYNEQFF
TRBV4-3	TRBJ1-6	CASSQEAGQGGTPLHF
TRBV5-6	TRBJ1-3	CASSFMGALSGNTIYF
TRBV9	TRBJ2-5	CASSVGTLQETQYF
TRBV15	TRBJ2-1	CATSRELVPRYNEQFF
TRBV7-8	TRBJ2-3	CASSPQTTSTDTQYF
TRBV3-1/TRBV3-2	TRBJ2-2	CASRQGGVGGELFF
TRBV4-1	TRBJ2-1	CASSQDPGDNEQFF
TRBV7-9	TRBJ1-6	CASSRLGDNSPLHF
TRBV18	TRBJ1-2	CASSPRMPQSLNYGYTF
TRBV7-2	TRBJ2-1	CASSTYGGNEQFF
TRBV7-3	TRBJ2-2	CASSSYPPGKLFF
TRBV3-1/TRBV3-2	TRBJ2-3	CASSQFRVSEGRRTDTQYF
TRBV4-3	TRBJ2-1	CASSQLSGQGYNEQFF
TRBV6-6	TRBJ1-2	CASSTPSTGNYGYTF
TRBV24-1	TRBJ1-6	CATSDYQGTLHF
TRBV2	TRBJ2-1	CASSAQGLANNEQFF
TRBV2	TRBJ1-1	CASSEQTHVTEAFF
TRBV5-5	TRBJ1-4	CASSRWRDQGEKLFF
TRBV4-1	TRBJ1-6	CASSQVRVLQNSPLHF
TRBV18	TRBJ2-7	CASSPTLYEQYF
TRBV28	TRBJ2-1	CASTLAGTGYNEQFF
TRBV28	TRBJ2-5	CASSLGLAGLQETQYF
TRBV5-1	TRBJ2-5	CASSLGSPSGAQGTQYF
TRBV12-5	TRBJ1-1	CASGLVLNTEAFF
TRBV9	TRBJ2-1	CASSVEERTGYNEQFF
TRBV18	TRBJ2-1	CASSSRLAEHIYNEQFF
TRBV7-8	TRBJ1-4	CASSLDWDRGEKLFF
TRBV9	TRBJ1-4	CASSVNGQPTNEKLFF
TRBV7-3	TRBJ1-3	CASSSHDRGGFLAPGNTIYF
TRBV27	TRBJ1-2	CASSFGGPRHYGYTF
TRBV2	TRBJ1-5	CASSARNQPQHF
TRBV5-4	TRBJ2-1	CASSLDGGTAQRWQFF
TRBV9	TRBJ2-1	CASSPGNGPYNEQFF